Each of the 2 T cell receptor beta chains below was sequenced from the same sample in a study of blood T cell repertoires in COVID-19. Repertoires were generated with immunoSEQ multiplex PCR, while TCRdb's copy carries only in-frame clones and drops some. The data hold 300,000 to 450,000 clones, with roughly 90% observed a single time. Specimen: peripheral blood. The source of these receptors is a woman aged 25 to 39 with COVID-19, enrolled during active disease.

The chain is built from TRBV6-4 and TRBJ2-1; 10 positions agree with TRBD2. Trimming at V came to 6 bases and at J to 10 bases, leaving 12 bases not matched to a gene. The germline V gene has CDR1 MRHNA and CDR2 SNTAGT. The CDR3 loop spans 15 amino acids. DNA for the CDR3: TGTGCCAGCAGCCCCCTGTCTAGCGGGAGACAAGAGCAGTTCTTC. It is translated as CASSPLSSGRQEQFF.

The V gene is TRBV15, the J gene TRBJ2-3; 8 bases line up with TRBD2. The CDR3 has 17 amino acids. The trim removed 5 bases at V and 9 bases at J, leaving 19 bases unmatched. Germline V CDR1 and CDR2: LNHNV, YYDKDF (reference sequence). The CDR3 sequence is CATSHIRKRAGGQTQYF. DNA for the CDR3: TGTGCCACCAGCCACATTAGGAAAAGGGCGGGGGGCCAAACGCAGTATTTT.